The TCR beta chain under discussion was sequenced for a study of cytomegalovirus exposure and HLA in healthy donors. At the level of the study: Within the Caucasian-associated ancestry cluster were 65% to 85% of the 350 to 400 genotyped donors.

On this clone: What it recognizes is unknown.

Study-level points and caveats: Some TCR beta chains (more than 150 of them) were listed as cytomegalovirus-associated. Whilst most TCR sequences proved rare, a subset of public TCRs occurred across many donors.

This CDR3 is built from 15 residues. Germline CDR1 MNHEY, CDR2 SVGAGI. The V segment lost 6 bases and the J segment 6 bases; nucleotides outside the gene matches: 10. With 60 Vbeta and 13 Jbeta primers, the PCR was carried out. Method: immunoSEQ multiplex PCR; TCRdb's copy keeps in-frame clones and lacks some. The profile covers about 160,000 clones, with about three quarters appearing a single time and about 7.7% taken by the ten largest. What was sequenced was PBMCs. The sequence was collected from a woman in her thirties or forties in good health and CMV-seropositive. This chain connects TRBV6-5 to TRBJ1-5, with TRBD1 identical over 8 bases. This CDR3 is CASRDSGQASQPQHF. CDR3 coding DNA: TGTGCCAGCAGAGACTCGGGACAGGCTTCTCAGCCCCAGCATTTT.